This TCR beta chain was identified during a study of breast tumors, draining lymph nodes, adjacent tissues. Study-level results: Luminal-like breast cancer showed significantly higher tumor–nontumor repertoire similarity than basal-like. Most tumor T cells seemingly derive from lymph node, then expand in tumor. The lymph node origin of tumor T cells was framed as consistent with a hypothesis, not demonstrated. Compared with lymph nodes, tumors were less diverse; compared with nontumor tissue, more.

This clonotype was detected ten times or more. Antigen unknown. Axillary draining lymph nodes of breast cancer patients supplied the node samples. In TCRdb, the multiplex PCR reads were re-called with MiXCR into one record per CDR3 protein. In the table there are about 140,000 distinct CDR3 sequences, 30% to 35% of which are singletons. This clonotype was obtained from a female donor with breast cancer. Some clones in this sample may be carry-over from other donors' samples. What was sequenced was axillary lymph node tissue.

CDR3 DNA sequence: TGCGCCAGCAGCAACACCGGGACTACATACGAGCAGTACTTC. This sequence encodes CASSNTGTTYEQYF. J is TRBJ2-7 and V is TRBV5-1; 7 bases are shared with TRBD2. CDR1 SGHRS and CDR2 YFSETQ come from the germline V gene. The CDR3 runs to 14 residues. V was clipped by 4 bases and J by 4 bases; unmatched bases: 8.